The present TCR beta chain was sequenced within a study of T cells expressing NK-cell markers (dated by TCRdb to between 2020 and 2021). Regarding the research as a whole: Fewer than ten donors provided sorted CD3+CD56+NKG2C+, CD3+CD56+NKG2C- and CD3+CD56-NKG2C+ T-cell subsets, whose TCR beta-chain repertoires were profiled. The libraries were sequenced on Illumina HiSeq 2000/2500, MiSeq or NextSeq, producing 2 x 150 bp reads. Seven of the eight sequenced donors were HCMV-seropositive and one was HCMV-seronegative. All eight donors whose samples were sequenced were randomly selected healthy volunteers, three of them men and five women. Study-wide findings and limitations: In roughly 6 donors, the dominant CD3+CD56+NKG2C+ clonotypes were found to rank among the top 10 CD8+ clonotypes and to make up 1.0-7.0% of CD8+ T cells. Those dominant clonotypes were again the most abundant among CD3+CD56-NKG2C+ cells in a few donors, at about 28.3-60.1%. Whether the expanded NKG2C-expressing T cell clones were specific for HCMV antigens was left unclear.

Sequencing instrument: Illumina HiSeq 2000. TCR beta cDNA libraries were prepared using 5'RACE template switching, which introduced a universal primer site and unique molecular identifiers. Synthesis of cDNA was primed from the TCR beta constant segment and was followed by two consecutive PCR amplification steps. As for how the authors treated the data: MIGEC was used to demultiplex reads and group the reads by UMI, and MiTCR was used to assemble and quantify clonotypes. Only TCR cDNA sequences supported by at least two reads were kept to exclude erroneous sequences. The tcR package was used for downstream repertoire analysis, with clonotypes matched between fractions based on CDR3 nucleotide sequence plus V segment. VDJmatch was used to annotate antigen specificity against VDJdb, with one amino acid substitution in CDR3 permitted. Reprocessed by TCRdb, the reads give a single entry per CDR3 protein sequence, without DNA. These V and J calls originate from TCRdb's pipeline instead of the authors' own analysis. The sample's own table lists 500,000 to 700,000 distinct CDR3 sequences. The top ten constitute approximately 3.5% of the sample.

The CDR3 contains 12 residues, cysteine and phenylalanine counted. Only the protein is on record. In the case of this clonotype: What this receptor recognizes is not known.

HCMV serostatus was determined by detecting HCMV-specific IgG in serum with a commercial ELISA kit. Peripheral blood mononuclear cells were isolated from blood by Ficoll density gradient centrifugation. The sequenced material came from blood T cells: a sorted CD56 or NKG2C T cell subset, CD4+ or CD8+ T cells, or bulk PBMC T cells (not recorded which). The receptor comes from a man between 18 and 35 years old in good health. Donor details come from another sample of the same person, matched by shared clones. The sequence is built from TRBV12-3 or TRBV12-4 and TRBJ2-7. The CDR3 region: CASSLGAYEQYF.